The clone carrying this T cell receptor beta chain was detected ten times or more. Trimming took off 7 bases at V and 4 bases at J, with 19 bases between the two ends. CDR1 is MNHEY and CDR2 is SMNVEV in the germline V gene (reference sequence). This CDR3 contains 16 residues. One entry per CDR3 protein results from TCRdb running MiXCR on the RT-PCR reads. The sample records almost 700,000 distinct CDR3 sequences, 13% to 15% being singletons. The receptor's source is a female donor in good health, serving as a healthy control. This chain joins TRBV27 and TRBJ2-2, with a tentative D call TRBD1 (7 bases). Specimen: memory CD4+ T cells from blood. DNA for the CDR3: TGTGCCAGCACCCGGGGGACAGCCCCTATCACCGGGGAGCTGTTTTTT. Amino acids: CASTRGTAPITGELFF.